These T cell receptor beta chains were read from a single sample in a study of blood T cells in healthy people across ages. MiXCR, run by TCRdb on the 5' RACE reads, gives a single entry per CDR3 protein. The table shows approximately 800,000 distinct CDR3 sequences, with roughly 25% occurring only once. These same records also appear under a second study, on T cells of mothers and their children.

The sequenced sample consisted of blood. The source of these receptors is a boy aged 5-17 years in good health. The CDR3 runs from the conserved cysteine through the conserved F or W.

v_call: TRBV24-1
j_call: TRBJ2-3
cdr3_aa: CATSDRTSTDTQYF

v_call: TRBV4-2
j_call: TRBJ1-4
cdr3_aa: CASSQEESVRLFF

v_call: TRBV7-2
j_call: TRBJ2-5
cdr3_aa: CASSLASSQTQYF

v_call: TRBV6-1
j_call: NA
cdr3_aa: CASHRAGGGAHQTQYF

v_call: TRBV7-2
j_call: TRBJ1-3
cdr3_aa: CASSLAVSTSGNTIYF

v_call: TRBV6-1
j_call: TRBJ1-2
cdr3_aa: CASSPWTGGAANCGYTF

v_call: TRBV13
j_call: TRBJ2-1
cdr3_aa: CASSLFSGGDDEQFF

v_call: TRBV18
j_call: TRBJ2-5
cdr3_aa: CASSRGEEETQYF

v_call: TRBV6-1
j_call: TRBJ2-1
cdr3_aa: CASVELAGARGNEQFF

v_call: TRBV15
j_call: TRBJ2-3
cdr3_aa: CATSSASAGTPYF

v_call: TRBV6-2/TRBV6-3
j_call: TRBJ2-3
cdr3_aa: CASSYTGADTQYF

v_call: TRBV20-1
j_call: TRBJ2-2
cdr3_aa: CSARDMGTANTGELFF

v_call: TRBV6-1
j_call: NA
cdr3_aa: CASTSGRVYEQFF

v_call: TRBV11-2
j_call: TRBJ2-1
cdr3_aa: CASSLGGWQFSYNEQFF

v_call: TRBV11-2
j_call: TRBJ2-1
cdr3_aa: CASSLDIRANEQFF

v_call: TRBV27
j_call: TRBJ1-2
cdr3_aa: CASSPSRWVWGYTF

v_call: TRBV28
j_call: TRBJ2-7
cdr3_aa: CASSLGRLAGGSYEQYF

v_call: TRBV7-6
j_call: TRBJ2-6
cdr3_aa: CASSLAPDSGVKAGANVLTF

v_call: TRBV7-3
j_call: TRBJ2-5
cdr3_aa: CASRGSDETQYF

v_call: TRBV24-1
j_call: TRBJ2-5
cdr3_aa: CATSGLGPGAPLETQYF

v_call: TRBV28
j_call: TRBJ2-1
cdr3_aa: CASLGQGANNEQFF

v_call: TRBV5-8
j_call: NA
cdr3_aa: CASRRKLAGAAETQYF

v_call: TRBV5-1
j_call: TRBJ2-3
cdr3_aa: CASSLRQGDDTQYF

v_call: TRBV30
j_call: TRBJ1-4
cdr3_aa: CAWSSTGGFVEKLFF